Given below is one T cell receptor beta chain in context. The data stem from a study of blood T cell repertoires in COVID-19. Across the whole study: Samples came from the United States, Italy and Spain, spanning acute and convalescent COVID-19. Sample material is recorded as cDNA or gDNA derived from T cells, B-cell-depleted T cells, or PBMCs.

Clones were sequenced by immunoSEQ multiplex PCR, and TCRdb holds only the in-frame ones, with some missing. Among 84,000 or so clones, 85% were seen once, and the ten largest hold over 15%. The sequencing sample was made of peripheral blood. This clonotype was obtained from a man older than 75 with active or convalescent COVID-19.

CDR3 nucleotides: TGCGCCAGCAGCTCAGACAACTCCTATAATTCACCCCTCCACTTT. This gives the protein CASSSDNSYNSPLHF. The chain has TRBV5-1 and TRBJ1-6; no clear D gene. This CDR3 has 15 amino acids. V lost 3 bases, J lost 0 bases, and 7 bases lay in between. Germline CDR1 reads SGHRS; CDR2 reads YFSETQ. Together with reference TRBV5-1 and TRBJ1-6, the CDR3 gives the full variable domain: KAGVTQTPRYLIKTRGQQVTLSCSPISGHRSVSWYQQTPGQGLQFLFEYFSETQRNKGNFPGRFSGRQFSNSRSEMNVSTLELGDSALYLCASSSDNSYNSPLHFGNGTRLTVT.